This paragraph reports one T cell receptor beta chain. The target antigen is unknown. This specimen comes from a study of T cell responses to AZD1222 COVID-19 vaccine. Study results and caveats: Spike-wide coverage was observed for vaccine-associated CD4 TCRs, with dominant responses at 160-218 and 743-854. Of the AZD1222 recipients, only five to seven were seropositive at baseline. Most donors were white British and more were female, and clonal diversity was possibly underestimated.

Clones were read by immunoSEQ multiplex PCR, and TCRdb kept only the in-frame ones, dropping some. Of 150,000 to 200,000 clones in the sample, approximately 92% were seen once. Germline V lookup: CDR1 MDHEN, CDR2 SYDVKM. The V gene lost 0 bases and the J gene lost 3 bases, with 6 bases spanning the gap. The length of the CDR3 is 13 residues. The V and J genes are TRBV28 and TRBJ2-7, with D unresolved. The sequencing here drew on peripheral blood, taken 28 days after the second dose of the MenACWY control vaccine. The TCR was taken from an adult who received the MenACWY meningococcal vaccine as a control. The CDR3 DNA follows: TGTGCCAGCAGTTTATGGGGCCTCTACGAGCAGTACTTC. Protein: CASSLWGLYEQYF.